Below, 32 T cell receptor beta chains from the same sample are listed, as sequenced in a study of blood T cell repertoires in COVID-19. Libraries were prepared by immunoSEQ multiplex PCR; TCRdb keeps only in-frame clonotypes and omits some of them. Among some 170,000 clones listed, roughly 81% were seen once. Input material: peripheral blood. These receptors were collected from a woman aged 40 to 50 with COVID-19, enrolled during active disease.

The chain combines TRBV10-3 with TRBJ2-7, with 8 bases lining up with TRBD2. This CDR3 contains 15 residues. Germline-derived CDR1 and CDR2 are ENHRY and SYGVKD. The V gene end was trimmed by 10 bases and the J gene end by 2 bases; junction bases not matched to a gene: 13. The CDR3 protein is CATRREGSGTYEQYV. The CDR3 coding sequence is TGTGCCACCCGAAGGGAGGGTAGCGGGACCTACGAGCAGTACGTC.

The rearrangement uses TRBV2 and TRBJ2-5; D not certain. Germline V gene data show CDR1 as SNHLY and CDR2 as FYNNEI. The CDR3 loop spans 11 amino acids. Trimming took off 6 bases at V and 4 bases at J, with 6 bases between the two ends. For the CDR3, the DNA is TGTGCCAGCAGGTACGGAGAGACCCAGTACTTC. Translation: CASRYGETQYF.

J is TRBJ1-2 and V is TRBV19; TRBD1 agrees at 9 bases. From germline, CDR1 is LNHDA and CDR2 SQIVND (reference sequence). There are 15 residues in the CDR3. With V trimmed by 3 bases and J by 8 bases, 10 bases remained unmatched. The DNA of the CDR3 is TGTGCCAGTAGTATGCTCGGGACAGGGTCTGAGGGCTACACCTTC. Encoded protein: CASSMLGTGSEGYTF.

V and J are TRBV7-8 and TRBJ1-1; D is unresolved. V gave up 1 base and J gave up 1 base, with 4 bases separating them. CDR3 size: 13 residues. CDR1 is SGHVS, CDR2 FQNEAQ, per germline. The CDR3, as DNA: TGTGCCAGCAGCTTAGAACAGAACACTGAAGCTTTCTTT. This sequence encodes CASSLEQNTEAFF.

The genes are TRBV6-2 or TRBV6-3 and TRBJ2-7; 11 nucleotides line up with TRBD2. This CDR3 is built from 14 residues. CDR1 and CDR2 from the germline V gene are MNHEY and SVGEGT. Germline trimming cut 3 bases from V and 3 bases from J; bases unmatched to any gene: 1. CDR3 in amino acids: CASSYLAGGYEQYF. The CDR3 region has the DNA TGTGCCAGCAGTTATCTAGCGGGAGGCTACGAGCAGTACTTC.

This chain joins TRBV3-1 (or the pseudogene TRBV3-2) and TRBJ2-3, with TRBD2 matching 8 bases. The CDR3 loop spans 14 amino acids. With 6 bases clipped from V and 8 bases from J, the junction kept 10 bases outside the gene matches. Per germline, CDR1 LGHDT and CDR2 YNNKEL (reference sequence). CDR3 DNA sequence: TGTGCCAGCAGTTTCTCGGGAGGGCCTCGTACGCAGTATTTT. It specifies CASSFSGGPRTQYF.

The genes are TRBV5-4 and TRBJ1-3; D is unclear. Germline-derived CDR1 and CDR2 are SGHNT and YYREEE (reference sequence). V gave up 2 bases and J gave up 0 bases, with 12 bases separating them. The CDR3 sequence is 16 residues long. The CDR3 reads CASSLPGRGSGNTIYF. The CDR3 DNA reads TGTGCCAGCAGCTTACCCGGGCGGGGCTCTGGAAACACCATATATTTT.

The rearrangement uses TRBV28 and TRBJ2-1; D perhaps matches TRBD1 (6 bases). This CDR3 is 13 amino acids long. Trimming took off 6 bases at V and 12 bases at J, with 18 bases between the two ends. CDR1 is MDHEN and CDR2 is SYDVKM in the germline V gene. The CDR3 DNA sequence: TGTGCCAGCAGGACAGGACTCGCATCACGGCAGTTCTTC. This translates into CASRTGLASRQFF.

The gene calls are TRBV6-5 and TRBJ1-1, with D possibly matching TRBD1 (6 bases). The CDR3 is made up of 15 amino acids. The germline V gene has CDR1 MNHEY and CDR2 SVGAGI. V gave up 2 bases and J gave up 7 bases, with 17 bases separating them. Written as DNA, the CDR3 is TGTGCCAGCAGTTACAGTACGACAGGAACGCATGAAGCTTTCTTT. It yields the protein CASSYSTTGTHEAFF.

This rearrangement joins TRBV28 to TRBJ2-1; 8 bases line up with TRBD2. CDR1 is MDHEN and CDR2 is SYDVKM in the germline V gene. Germline trimming cut 4 bases from V and 5 bases from J; bases unmatched to any gene: 7. The CDR3 extends over 15 amino acids. CDR3 loop: CASSSPSGWHNEQFF. CDR3 nucleotide sequence: TGTGCCAGCAGTTCGCCTAGCGGGTGGCACAATGAGCAGTTCTTC. The full variable domain, with the rest looked up from reference TRBV28 and TRBJ2-1, is DVKVTQSSRYLVKRTGEKVFLECVQDMDHENMFWYRQDPGLGLRLIYFSYDVKMKEKGDIPEGYSVSREKKERFSLILESASTNQTSMYLCASSSPSGWHNEQFFGPGTRLTVL.

This chain uses TRBV28 with TRBJ1-2; D call uncertain. V was clipped by 5 bases and J by 4 bases, with 8 bases between them. The CDR3 totals 12 residues. Germline values: CDR1 MDHEN, CDR2 SYDVKM. This CDR3 is CASSPQLYGYTF. The DNA for the CDR3 is TGTGCCAGCAGTCCTCAACTCTATGGCTACACCTTC.

This clone was counted a single time. The chain carries TRBV29-1 and TRBJ2-3; a possible D gene is TRBD1 (6 bases). Germline V lookup: CDR1 SQVTM, CDR2 ANQGSEA. The V end lost 3 bases, the J end lost 2 bases, and 18 bases lay between the germline ends. The CDR3 has 16 amino acids. CDR3 coding DNA: TGCAGCGTTGACTCCCTGCCGGGACAAAACACAGATACGCAGTATTTT. Protein: CSVDSLPGQNTDTQYF.

The chain combines TRBV19 with TRBJ2-1; 7 nucleotides agree with TRBD2. The CDR3 length is 12 residues. Germline assignment: CDR1 LNHDA and CDR2 SQIVND (reference sequence). After removal of 5 bases from V and 9 bases from J, the junction contained 4 bases not matched to a gene. The CDR3 DNA follows: TGTGCCAGTAGTGTTGGGAGGGGTGAGCAGTTCTTC. This codes for CASSVGRGEQFF.

For this clone: The identical CDR3 is also encoded by other nucleotide sequences in the sample. This rearrangement joins TRBV15 to TRBJ2-3; D remains ambiguous. Germline V gene lookup returns CDR1 LNHNV and CDR2 YYDKDF (reference sequence). This CDR3 comprises 13 residues. V lost 2 bases and J 3 bases, leaving 6 bases between the germline ends. CDR3 protein: CATSRPLTDTQYF. In DNA form, the CDR3 reads TGTGCCACCAGCAGACCACTAACAGATACGCAGTATTTT.

The rearrangement joins TRBV5-6 to TRBJ2-1; D ambiguous. Germline CDR1 reads SGHDT; CDR2 reads YYEEEE. The CDR3 runs 14 residues. V lost 1 base, J lost 6 bases, and 11 bases lay in between. CDR3 region: CASSLSILVNEQFF. The DNA for the CDR3 is TGTGCCAGCAGCTTGAGCATCTTGGTCAATGAGCAGTTCTTC.

The V gene is TRBV10-3, the J gene TRBJ1-1, with D maybe TRBD1 (5 bases). Per germline, CDR1 ENHRY and CDR2 SYGVKD. V lost 5 bases, J lost 0 bases, and 10 bases lay in between. The CDR3 sequence is 14 residues long. The CDR3 DNA sequence: TGTGCCATCAGTAGGGGTGGAGTGAACACTGAAGCTTTCTTT. This translates into CAISRGGVNTEAFF.

The V call is TRBV30, the J call TRBJ1-5; D may be TRBD1 (5 bases). Trimming cost V 0 bases and J 7 bases, with 10 bases left between them. This CDR3 is built from 13 residues. CDR1 is GTSNPN, CDR2 SVGIG, per germline (reference sequence). CDR3 sequence reads: CAWSVGPGQPQHF. The CDR3 DNA follows: TGTGCCTGGAGTGTAGGCCCAGGGCAGCCCCAGCATTTT.

The V gene is TRBV2, the J gene TRBJ1-4, with 7 bases that match TRBD1. The ends lost 6 bases at V and 8 bases at J; junction bases unmatched: 9. The CDR3 sequence is 14 residues long. Germline lookup yields CDR1 SNHLY and CDR2 FYNNEI. CDR3 nucleotides: TGTGCCAGCAGAGATACAGGGGCTGGGGAAAAACTGTTTTTT. Its protein is CASRDTGAGEKLFF.

The rearrangement uses TRBV7-8 and TRBJ2-2, with 7 bases fitting TRBD1. This CDR3 has 16 amino acids. Germline V gives CDR1 SGHVS, CDR2 FQNEAQ. The V and J ends lost 5 bases and 1 base, in that order; junction bases with no gene match: 7. The DNA for the CDR3 is TGTGCCAGCAGCCCCCGACAGGGCAGGAACACCGGGGAGCTGTTTTTT. It specifies CASSPRQGRNTGELFF.

In this sample, this clone turned up a few times. The V and J genes are TRBV7-9 and TRBJ2-2, with D possibly TRBD1 on 6 matching bases. The CDR3 totals 13 residues. Germline lookup yields CDR1 SEHNR and CDR2 FQNEAQ (reference sequence). V was trimmed by 4 bases and J by 5 bases, leaving 8 bases between them. In DNA form, the CDR3 reads TGTGCCAGCAGCTGGCAGGGGACCGGGGAGCTGTTTTTT. Protein: CASSWQGTGELFF.

A single count supports this clone. This chain uses TRBV7-8 with TRBJ1-1, with 10 bases lining up with TRBD1. V gave up 3 bases and J gave up 1 base; unmatched junction bases: 8. Looked up from germline, CDR1 is SGHVS and CDR2 is FQNEAQ. CDR3 length equals 17 residues. The CDR3 here is CASSLGTGAFSNTEAFF. The CDR3 nucleotides read TGTGCCAGCAGCTTGGGGACAGGGGCTTTTTCGAACACTGAAGCTTTCTTT. Complete variable domain (other parts from reference TRBV7-8 and TRBJ1-1): GAGVSQSPRYKVAKRGQDVALRCDPISGHVSLFWYQQALGQGPEFLTYFQNEAQLDKSGLPSDRFFAERPEGSVSTLKIQRTQQEDSAVYLCASSLGTGAFSNTEAFFGQGTRLTVV.

The gene calls are TRBV5-4 and TRBJ2-3; D is possibly TRBD1 (6 bases). The CDR3 extends over 14 amino acids. Trimming removed 4 bases from V and 2 bases from J, with 11 bases in between. CDR1 and CDR2 from the germline V gene are SGHNT and YYREEE (reference sequence). In nucleotides, the CDR3 is TGTGCCAGCAGCCCCAACAGGGCCACAGATACGCAGTATTTT. Protein product: CASSPNRATDTQYF.

The chain joins TRBV18 to TRBJ2-5; D may be TRBD2 (5 bases). The CDR3 extends over 14 amino acids. The germline gives CDR1 KGHSH, CDR2 LQKENI. The germline V and J ends were trimmed by 5 bases and 5 bases, with 15 bases remaining between them. CDR3 loop: CASSGSPRGETQYF. The CDR3 DNA follows: TGTGCCAGCTCAGGGTCCCCCAGAGGGGAGACCCAGTACTTC.

The CDR3 loop is CASSLGGLGANVLTF. The CDR3 nucleotides are TGTGCCAGCAGCTTAGGGGGGCTTGGGGCCAACGTCCTGACTTTC. The chain has TRBV11-3 and TRBJ2-6; tentatively, D is TRBD1 (6 bases). The CDR3 contains 15 residues. V was cut by 1 base and J by 3 bases, with 7 bases left in between. Germline V gene lookup returns CDR1 SGHNT and CDR2 YENEEA.

DNA of the CDR3: TGTGCCAGTACGACAGGACTGAACACTGAAGCTTTCTTT. It yields the protein CASTTGLNTEAFF. This chain uses TRBV7-9 with TRBJ1-1, with D perhaps TRBD1 (6 bases). Trimming shortened V by 9 bases and J by 0 bases, and 11 bases separated the two germline ends. CDR1 is SEHNR, CDR2 FQNEAQ, per germline (reference sequence). CDR3 length: 13 amino acids. Together with reference TRBV7-9 and TRBJ1-1, the CDR3 gives the full variable domain: DTGVSQNPRHKITKRGQNVTFRCDPISEHNRLYWYRQTLGQGPEFLTYFQNEAQLEKSRLLSDRFSAERPKGSFSTLEIQRTEQGDSAMYLCASTTGLNTEAFFGQGTRLTVV.

This clone was observed once. The CDR3 nucleotides read TGTGCCAGCAGCCAAGTTGCGCGACCGGAGGAGCAGTTCTTC. Protein product: CASSQVARPEEQFF. This sequence joins TRBV3-1 (or the pseudogene TRBV3-2) and TRBJ2-1; no clear D. The V end was cut by 1 base, the J end by 10 bases, with 14 bases between. Looked up from germline, CDR1 is LGHDT and CDR2 is YNNKEL (reference sequence). This CDR3 has 14 residues.

V and J are TRBV29-1 and TRBJ2-1; 13 nucleotides line up with TRBD2. The junction had 6 bases not matched to a gene; V was cut back by 4 bases and J by 6 bases. The CDR3 consists of 15 residues. Germline lookup yields CDR1 SQVTM and CDR2 ANQGSEA. The CDR3 coding sequence is TGCAGCGTTGCCTTGGGACTAGCGGGGAGCAATGAGCAGTTCTTC. This sequence encodes CSVALGLAGSNEQFF.

The genes are TRBV7-9 and TRBJ1-2, with D maybe TRBD1 (6 bases). The V end lost 2 bases, the J end lost 8 bases, and 15 bases lay between the germline ends. CDR1 SEHNR and CDR2 FQNEAQ come from the germline V gene (reference sequence). The CDR3 is 14 residues long. CDR3 in DNA: TGTGCCAGCAGCTTATTGGACAGCCGAGGGGGCTACACCTTC. Protein: CASSLLDSRGGYTF.

The CDR3 DNA sequence: TGTGCCAGCACCCAGGGGACACTAGGTCTTTACAATGAGCAGTTCTTC. This codes for CASTQGTLGLYNEQFF. The V call is TRBV11-2, the J call TRBJ2-1; possible D gene TRBD1, 6 bases. The CDR3 totals 16 residues. Germline-derived CDR1 and CDR2 are SGHAT and FQNNGV. Trimming cost V 7 bases and J 4 bases, with 20 bases left between them.

The chain employs TRBV29-1 and TRBJ2-2, with D tentatively TRBD1 (5 bases). This CDR3 region has 16 residues. Germline lookup yields CDR1 SQVTM and CDR2 ANQGSEA. The V end was cut by 0 bases, the J end by 0 bases, with 11 bases between. CDR3 bases: TGCAGCGTTGAAGATCTTTGGGGCACGAACACCGGGGAGCTGTTTTTT. Amino acids: CSVEDLWGTNTGELFF.

This clone was counted only a few times. V gene TRBV6-5 combines with J gene TRBJ2-7; D might be TRBD1 (5 bases). The CDR3 extends over 12 amino acids. V was pared by 5 bases and J by 4 bases, with 9 bases between. CDR1 is MNHEY, CDR2 SVGAGI, per germline. CDR3 residues: CASSTDRYEQYF. In DNA form, the CDR3 reads TGTGCCAGCAGTACTGACAGATACGAGCAGTACTTC.

The V and J genes are TRBV6-5 and TRBJ2-7, with 8 bases fitting TRBD2. The CDR3 contains 13 residues. V shed 8 bases, J shed 3 bases, and the junction held 6 bases outside the gene matches. CDR1 and CDR2 (germline): MNHEY, SVGAGI. This CDR3 reads CASSHGRGYEQYF. CDR3 DNA: TGTGCCAGCTCCCACGGGAGGGGCTACGAGCAGTACTTC.